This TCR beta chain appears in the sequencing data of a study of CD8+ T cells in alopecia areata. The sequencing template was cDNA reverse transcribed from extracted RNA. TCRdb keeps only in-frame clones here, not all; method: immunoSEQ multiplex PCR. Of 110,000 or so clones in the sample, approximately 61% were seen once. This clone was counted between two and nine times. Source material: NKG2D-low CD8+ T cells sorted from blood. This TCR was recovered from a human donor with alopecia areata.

Written as DNA, the CDR3 is TGTGCCAGCAGCCAGTTAGGGGCCGACAATGAGCAGTTCTTC. It translates to CASSQLGADNEQFF. The chain is built from TRBV27 and TRBJ2-1; weak D call: TRBD1 (5 bases). The CDR3 contains 14 residues. Germline CDR1 is MNHEY and CDR2 is SMNVEV (reference sequence). V gave up 6 bases and J gave up 5 bases, with 14 bases separating them.